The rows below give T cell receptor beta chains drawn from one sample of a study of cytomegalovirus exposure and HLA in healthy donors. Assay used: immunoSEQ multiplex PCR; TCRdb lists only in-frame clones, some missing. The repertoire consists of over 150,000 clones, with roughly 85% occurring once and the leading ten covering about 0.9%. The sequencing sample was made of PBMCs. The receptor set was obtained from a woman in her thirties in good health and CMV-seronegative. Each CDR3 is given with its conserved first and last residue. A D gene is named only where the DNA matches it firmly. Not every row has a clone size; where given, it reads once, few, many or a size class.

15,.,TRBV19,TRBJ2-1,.,CASGPRDTPYNEQFF,TGTGCCAGTGGCCCCCGGGACACCCCCTACAATGAGCAGTTCTTC
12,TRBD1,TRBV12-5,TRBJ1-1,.,CASGLGQGPAFF,TGTGCTAGTGGTTTGGGACAGGGGCCGGCTTTCTTT
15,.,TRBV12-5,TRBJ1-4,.,CASGGGFNPGEKLFF,TGTGCTAGTGGTGGGGGCTTCAATCCTGGCGAAAAACTGTTTTTT
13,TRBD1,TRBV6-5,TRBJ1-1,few,CASTRTGETEAFF,TGTGCCAGCACACGGACAGGGGAAACTGAAGCTTTCTTT
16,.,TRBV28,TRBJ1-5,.,CASSLGRQGQNQPQHF,TGTGCCAGCAGTTTAGGTAGGCAGGGCCAGAATCAGCCCCAGCATTTT
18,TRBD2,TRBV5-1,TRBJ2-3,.,CASSFAATSGVGTDTQYF,TGCGCCAGCAGCTTCGCCGCGACTAGCGGGGTAGGGACAGATACGCAGTATTTT
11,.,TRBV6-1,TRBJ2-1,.,CASMTDNEQFF,TGTGCCAGCATGACAGACAATGAGCAGTTCTTC
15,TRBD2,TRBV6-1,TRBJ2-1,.,CASSSLASAYNEQFF,TGTGCCAGCAGTTCACTAGCGAGTGCCTACAATGAGCAGTTCTTC
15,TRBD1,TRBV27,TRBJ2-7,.,CASSFQGQGPYEQYF,TGTGCCAGCAGTTTCCAGGGACAGGGTCCCTACGAGCAGTACTTC
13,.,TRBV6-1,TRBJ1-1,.,CASASRNGVSAFF,TGTGCCAGCGCTTCCCGTAACGGGGTTTCAGCTTTCTTT
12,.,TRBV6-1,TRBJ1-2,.,CASSDSFYGYTF,TGTGCCAGCAGTGATAGTTTCTATGGCTACACCTTC
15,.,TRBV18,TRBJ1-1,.,CASSPRAEGDTEAFF,TGTGCCAGCTCACCAAGGGCAGAAGGGGACACTGAAGCTTTCTTT
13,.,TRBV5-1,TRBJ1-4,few,CASSEDGMRKLFF,TGCGCCAGCAGCGAGGACGGGATGAGGAAACTGTTTTTT
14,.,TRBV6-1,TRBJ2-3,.,CASSETGRTDTQYF,TGTGCCAGCAGTGAGACAGGCCGCACAGATACGCAGTATTTT
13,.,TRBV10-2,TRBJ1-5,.,CASSDDNNQPQHF,TGCGCCAGCAGTGATGACAATAATCAGCCCCAGCATTTT
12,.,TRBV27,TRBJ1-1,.,CASSERGGEAFF,TGTGCCAGCAGTGAAAGGGGAGGTGAAGCTTTCTTT
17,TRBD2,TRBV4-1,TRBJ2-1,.,CASSQILAGGPYNEQFF,TGCGCCAGCAGCCAAATACTAGCGGGAGGACCCTACAATGAGCAGTTCTTC